What follows is one T cell receptor (beta chain) and its context. Its antigen is as yet unknown. CDR1 is SGHVS, CDR2 FQNEAQ, per germline. Trimming removed 5 bases from V and 5 bases from J; junction bases left unmatched: 14. The CDR3 spans 17 residues. It was with 60 Vbeta and 13 Jbeta primers that the PCR ran. Sequenced by immunoSEQ multiplex PCR; TCRdb stores in-frame clones only, minus some. The sample includes 65,000 to 85,000 clones, 65% to 70% of them seen just once. The data were obtained in a study of cytomegalovirus exposure and HLA in healthy donors. Study-wide background: Around 85 million unique TCR sequences came from HLA-typed donors in an early release. Overall study findings and caveats: There was a cluster of highly shared sequence variants that was likely a sequencing artifact. Accurate predictions that matched the HLA-A and HLA-B alleles of most subjects were reportedly made from TCR beta sequences. Donors belonging to an Asian-associated ancestry cluster reportedly showed fewer N-insertions in productive TCRs than the roughly 700-donor mean, according to what a later analysis found.

The gene calls are TRBV7-8 and TRBJ1-1; 10 bases are a match to TRBD1. The sequenced sample consisted of PBMCs. The clonotype comes from a young woman in good health and CMV-seronegative. CDR3 sequence: CASSPSPGTGDGTEAFF. Written as DNA, the CDR3 is TGTGCCAGCAGCCCCAGTCCCGGGACAGGGGACGGGACTGAAGCTTTCTTT.